A single sample is the source of the 6 T cell receptor beta chains below, sequenced in a study of breast tumors, draining lymph nodes, adjacent tissues. Each CDR3 protein is one row after TCRdb ran MiXCR on the multiplex PCR reads. The sample contains some 47,000 distinct CDR3 sequences, approximately 45% of which appear only once. Sequencing was carried out using breast tumor tissue. These receptors originate from a female donor with breast cancer. Some clones in this sample may be carry-over from other donors' samples.

This clonotype has a count of ten or more. The chain couples TRBV2 to TRBJ2-7, with D tentatively TRBD2 (6 bases). CDR3 length equals 13 residues. Germline loops: CDR1 SNHLY, CDR2 FYNNEI. The ends were cut back, 6 bases at V and 4 bases at J, with 13 bases in the middle. The CDR3 loop is CASRVGLAYEQYF. The CDR3 coding sequence is TGTGCCAGCAGGGTAGGTCTAGCGTACGAGCAGTACTTC.

This clonotype is a singleton in its sample. The chain has TRBV2 and TRBJ2-1; TRBD2 agrees at 10 bases. Trimming took 7 bases from V and 2 from J; bases not matched to a gene: 5. The germline V gene encodes CDR1 SNHLY and CDR2 FYNNEI. The CDR3 totals 15 residues. The CDR3: CASNIAGGTYNEQFF. CDR3 bases: TGTGCCAGCAATATAGCGGGAGGCACCTACAATGAGCAGTTCTTC.

In this sample, this clonotype turned up many times. The genes are TRBV18 and TRBJ1-5; D is unresolved. In germline, CDR1 is KGHSH, CDR2 LQKENI. V gave up 4 bases and J gave up 1 base, with 14 bases separating them. This CDR3 region has 16 residues. The CDR3 region is CASSRESSLSNQPQHF. The CDR3 nucleotides read TGTGCCAGCTCACGCGAATCCAGCTTGAGCAATCAGCCCCAGCATTTT.

The V call is TRBV20-1, the J call TRBJ2-3; D is tentatively TRBD1 or TRBD2 (6 bases each). This CDR3 is 13 amino acids long. The germline V and J ends were trimmed by 6 bases and 2 bases, with 12 bases remaining between them. Germline loops: CDR1 DFQATT, CDR2 SNEGSKA (reference sequence). CDR3 region: CSAGGRLTDTQYF. The CDR3 nucleotides read TGCAGTGCAGGGGGGCGCCTCACAGATACGCAGTATTTT.

The sample holds many counts of this clonotype. The chain uses TRBV9 and TRBJ2-2; no clear D. CDR1 and CDR2 from the germline V gene are SGDLS and YYNGEE. The CDR3 runs 12 residues. Trimming cost V 2 bases and J 6 bases, with 5 bases left between them. This chain's CDR3 is CASSVPPGELFF. The DNA for the CDR3 is TGTGCCAGCAGCGTCCCACCCGGGGAGCTGTTTTTT. Drawing the rest from reference TRBV9 and TRBJ2-2, the complete variable domain is DSGVTQTPKHLITATGQRVTLRCSPRSGDLSVYWYQQSLDQGLQFLIQYYNGEERAKGNILERFSAQQFPDLHSELNLSSLELGDSALYFCASSVPPGELFFGEGSRLTVL.

This clonotype was seen a handful of times. The DNA of the CDR3 is TGTGCCAGTAGTATCGGGGTAGGGCGGGTCGTTGAGGAGACCCAGTACTTC. This translates into CASSIGVGRVVEETQYF. This chain joins TRBV19 and TRBJ2-5, with a tentative D call TRBD2 (5 bases). Trimming stripped 3 bases from V and 5 bases from J, with 22 bases between. Germline V gene data show CDR1 as LNHDA and CDR2 as SQIVND (reference sequence). This CDR3 has 17 amino acids.